These 17 T cell receptor beta chains share one sample of origin, sequenced in a study of blood T cell repertoires in COVID-19. Generated by immunoSEQ multiplex PCR, the TCRdb table keeps only in-frame clones and is missing some. The sample contains about 130,000 clones, around 82% of which appear only once. Sequences were obtained from peripheral blood. Receptors were obtained from a woman under 40 who had recovered from COVID-19.

As DNA, the CDR3 is TGTGCCAGCAGCCTCCCTGAGCTTAATGAAAAACTGTTTTTT. Its protein is CASSLPELNEKLFF. V usage is TRBV5-5 and J usage is TRBJ1-4; the D is unclear. The germline V and J ends were trimmed by 4 bases and 4 bases, with 11 bases remaining between them. CDR1 SGHKS and CDR2 YYEKEE come from the germline V gene (reference sequence). The CDR3 spans 14 residues.

V is TRBV29-1 and J is TRBJ1-4; 12 bases are shared with TRBD1. The CDR3 covers 14 residues. Germline CDR1 SQVTM, CDR2 ANQGSEA. Trimming took 3 bases from V and 14 from J; bases not matched to a gene: 10. The CDR3, as DNA: TGCAGCGTTGATTTCTCCGGGACAGGGGGCCGTCTGTTTTTT. Encoded protein: CSVDFSGTGGRLFF.

This sequence joins TRBV19 and TRBJ1-5, with 10 bases aligning to TRBD1. In germline, CDR1 is LNHDA, CDR2 SQIVND (reference sequence). Trimming removed 1 base from V and 7 bases from J; junction bases left unmatched: 4. The CDR3 contains 15 residues. In DNA, the CDR3 is TGTGCCAGTAGTATAGGGGACAGGGGAAAGCAGCCCCAGCATTTT. This codes for CASSIGDRGKQPQHF. The full variable domain, in which reference TRBV19 and TRBJ1-5 provide the parts outside the CDR3, is DGGITQSPKYLFRKEGQNVTLSCEQNLNHDAMYWYRQDPGQGLRLIYYSQIVNDFQKGDIAEGYSVSREKKESFPLTVTSAQKNPTAFYLCASSIGDRGKQPQHFGDGTRLSIL.

The chain is built from TRBV6-5 and TRBJ2-1; the match to TRBD1 covers 9 bases. Trimming removed 6 bases from V and 7 bases from J; junction bases left unmatched: 7. This CDR3 has 14 residues. The germline V gene has CDR1 MNHEY and CDR2 SVGAGI. The CDR3 coding sequence is TGTGCCAGCAGCAAAGGGACAGGGCATAATGAGCAGTTCTTC. It codes for CASSKGTGHNEQFF.

The gene calls are TRBV2 and TRBJ2-7; D gene uncertain. Germline lookup yields CDR1 SNHLY and CDR2 FYNNEI. Trimming shortened V by 3 bases and J by 1 base, and 13 bases separated the two germline ends. There are 15 residues in the CDR3. As DNA, the CDR3 is TGTGCCAGCAGTGACGGAGTCGCTCGATCCTACGAGCAGTACTTC. This sequence encodes CASSDGVARSYEQYF.

The chain carries TRBV19 and TRBJ2-2; 8 bases line up with TRBD2. The CDR3 is 16 residues long. Losses at the gene ends were 1 base for V and 1 base for J; bases not matched to a gene: 2. Germline CDR1 reads LNHDA; CDR2 reads SQIVND (reference sequence). The CDR3 DNA reads TGTGCCAGTAGTATAGGGCTAGCGGGGAACACCGGGGAGCTGTTTTTT. Amino acid sequence: CASSIGLAGNTGELFF.

The chain recombines TRBV2 with TRBJ2-2; 9 nucleotides agree with TRBD2. J was trimmed by 6 bases and V by 1 base; bases with no gene match: 9. This CDR3 has 17 amino acids. Germline-derived CDR1 and CDR2 are SNHLY and FYNNEI. CDR3 residues: CASSEGPAGGLAGELFF. CDR3 nucleotides: TGTGCCAGCAGTGAAGGGCCGGCGGGGGGGCTCGCCGGGGAGCTGTTTTTT.

Concerning this clone: The sample contains more than one DNA sequence encoding this CDR3. The gene calls are TRBV6-5 and TRBJ2-7; 7 bases agree with TRBD1. Trimming at V came to 3 bases and at J to 7 bases, leaving 6 bases not matched to a gene. The germline V gene encodes CDR1 MNHEY and CDR2 SVGAGI. The CDR3 extends over 13 amino acids. CDR3 sequence: CASSYRDSHEQYF. CDR3 sequence (DNA): TGTGCCAGCAGTTATAGGGACAGCCATGAGCAGTACTTC.

V and J are TRBV3-1 (or the pseudogene TRBV3-2) and TRBJ2-7, with 12 bases identical to TRBD2. Germline loops: CDR1 LGHDT, CDR2 YNNKEL (reference sequence). The CDR3 is 15 residues long. With 4 bases clipped from V and 6 bases from J, the junction kept 7 bases outside the gene matches. Written as DNA, the CDR3 is TGTGCCAGCAGCCCTCTAGCGGGAGGGAACGGCGAGCAGTACTTC. This translates into CASSPLAGGNGEQYF.

The chain combines TRBV6-5 with TRBJ2-7, with 12 bases that match TRBD2. The V gene's germline CDR1 is MNHEY and CDR2 SVGAGI. The CDR3 has 12 amino acids. V dropped 10 bases and J dropped 4; count of bases not matched to a gene: 2. CDR3 bases: TGTGCCACCGGACTAGCGGGGTACGAGCAGTACTTC. Residues: CATGLAGYEQYF.

The chain combines TRBV2 with TRBJ2-1, with D perhaps matching TRBD2 (7 bases). The V end lost 0 bases, the J end lost 7 bases, and 19 bases lay between the germline ends. The CDR3 runs 17 residues. Looked up from germline, CDR1 is SNHLY and CDR2 is FYNNEI. CDR3 sequence reads: CASSEALRGSGVNEQFF. The CDR3 region has the DNA TGTGCCAGCAGTGAAGCGCTTAGGGGGAGCGGGGTAAATGAGCAGTTCTTC.

The chain couples TRBV10-1 to TRBJ2-5, with 10 bases fitting TRBD2. Trimming removed 0 bases from V and 5 bases from J; junction bases left unmatched: 18. Germline loops: CDR1 WNHNN, CDR2 SYGVQD (reference sequence). This CDR3 has 20 amino acids. This chain's CDR3 is CASSESGLGKAGGPWETQYF. The CDR3, as DNA: TGCGCCAGCAGTGAGTCAGGGTTGGGGAAAGCGGGAGGGCCTTGGGAGACCCAGTACTTC.

This chain links TRBV11-3 with TRBJ1-1; D is ambiguous. Germline CDR1 and CDR2: SGHNT and YENEEA. The CDR3 sequence is 12 residues long. V shed 1 base and J shed 8 bases, with 8 bases lying between them. The chain's CDR3 is CASSLGGQEAFF. CDR3 nucleotides: TGTGCCAGCAGCTTAGGAGGGCAGGAAGCTTTCTTT.

V gene TRBV7-3 combines with J gene TRBJ1-6, with 8 bases identical to TRBD1. V lost 1 base to trimming and J lost 10 bases; unmatched junction nucleotides: 6. CDR1 and CDR2 (germline): SGHTA, FQGTGA. The CDR3 runs 15 residues. CDR3 coding DNA: TGTGCCAGCAGCTTAAGAAACAGGGGGGTATCACCCCTCCACTTT. Protein sequence: CASSLRNRGVSPLHF. The full variable domain, with the rest looked up from reference TRBV7-3 and TRBJ1-6, is GAGVSQTPSNKVTEKGKYVELRCDPISGHTALYWYRQSLGQGPEFLIYFQGTGAADDSGLPNDRFFAVRPEGSVSTLKIQRTERGDSAVYLCASSLRNRGVSPLHFGNGTRLTVT.

The gene calls are TRBV27 and TRBJ2-7, with 8 bases that match TRBD2. V dropped 9 bases and J dropped 2; count of bases not matched to a gene: 9. The CDR3 sequence is 14 residues long. Germline V gene data show CDR1 as MNHEY and CDR2 as SMNVEV (reference sequence). CDR3 loop: CASGTGGAAYEQYF. CDR3 bases: TGTGCCAGTGGGACGGGGGGGGCAGCCTACGAGCAGTACTTC.

The chain recombines TRBV27 with TRBJ1-5; D is perhaps TRBD1 (5 bases). CDR1 MNHEY and CDR2 SMNVEV come from the germline V gene (reference sequence). CDR3 length: 16 amino acids. V lost 6 bases and J 3 bases, leaving 18 bases between the germline ends. The CDR3 nucleotides are TGTGCCAGCAGCTTTTGGGATCAGGGTCACAATCAGCCCCAGCATTTT. It specifies CASSFWDQGHNQPQHF.

The rearrangement links TRBV5-1 to TRBJ2-4; possible D gene TRBD1, 6 bases. The CDR3 length is 15 residues. V lost 1 base and J 5 bases, leaving 13 bases between the germline ends. Germline CDR1 and CDR2: SGHRS and YFSETQ. The CDR3 region is CASSLTGAGENIQYF. As DNA, the CDR3 is TGCGCCAGCAGCTTGACTGGGGCAGGGGAAAACATTCAGTACTTC.